This TCR beta chain emerged from a study of tumor-infiltrating lymphocytes in primary liver carcinoma. For the study at large: In every tissue type, samples returned a similar yield of roughly 3.5 to 7.13 million productive TCRbeta reads.

A primer matching the constant region was used to make TCR beta cDNA from 500 to 600 ng of total RNA. Nested multiplex PCR, run for three rounds with slightly modified ARM-PCR, yielded TCR beta libraries. A C-beta reverse primer and TRBV1-TRBV30 forward primers served in each of the first two PCR rounds, at about 10 cycles apiece. TCRdb analysed the multiplex PCR reads with MiXCR anew, one entry per CDR3 protein. The sample lists 330,000 or so distinct CDR3 sequences, about 65% occurring once. Study-level results: CD4+ and CD8+ repertoires could not be compared in these unsorted bulk samples.

For blood RNA, unsorted whole blood served as the source, and germline DNA was extracted too. A word on this clonotype: Its specificity is unknown. The junction departs from the called germline gene at one end, perhaps through a read error.

Germline V gene data show CDR1 as SGHAT and CDR2 as FQNNGV. This CDR3 comprises 16 residues. The source of this sequence is a man between 35 and 55 years old with primary liver carcinoma and hepatitis B virus infection. The sequenced sample was peripheral blood. This rearrangement joins TRBV11-2 to TRBJ2-1; possible D gene TRBD1, 6 bases. The CDR3 is CASSPLTGSSYNKQLF. The CDR3 DNA reads as TGTGCCAGCAGCCCATTGACAGGAAGCTCCTACAATAAGCAGCTCTTC.